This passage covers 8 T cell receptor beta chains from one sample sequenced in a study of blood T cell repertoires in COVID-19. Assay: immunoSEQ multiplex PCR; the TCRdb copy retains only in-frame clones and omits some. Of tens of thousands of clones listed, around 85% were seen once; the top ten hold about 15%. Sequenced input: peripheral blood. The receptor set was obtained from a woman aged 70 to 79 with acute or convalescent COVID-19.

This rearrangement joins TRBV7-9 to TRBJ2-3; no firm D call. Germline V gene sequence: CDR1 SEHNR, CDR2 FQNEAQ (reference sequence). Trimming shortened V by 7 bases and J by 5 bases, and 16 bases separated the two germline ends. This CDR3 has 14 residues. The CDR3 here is CASTKGPEQDTQYF. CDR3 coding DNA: TGTGCCAGCACCAAAGGCCCGGAGCAAGATACGCAGTATTTT. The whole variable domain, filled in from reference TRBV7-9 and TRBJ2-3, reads DTGVSQNPRHKITKRGQNVTFRCDPISEHNRLYWYRQTLGQGPEFLTYFQNEAQLEKSRLLSDRFSAERPKGSFSTLEIQRTEQGDSAMYLCASTKGPEQDTQYFGPGTRLTVL.

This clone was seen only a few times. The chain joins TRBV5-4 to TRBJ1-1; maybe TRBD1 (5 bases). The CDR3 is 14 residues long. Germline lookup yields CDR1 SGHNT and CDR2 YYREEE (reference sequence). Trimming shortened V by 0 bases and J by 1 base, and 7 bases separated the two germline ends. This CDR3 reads CASSLADRNTEAFF. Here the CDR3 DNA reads TGTGCCAGCAGCTTGGCTGACAGGAACACTGAAGCTTTCTTT.

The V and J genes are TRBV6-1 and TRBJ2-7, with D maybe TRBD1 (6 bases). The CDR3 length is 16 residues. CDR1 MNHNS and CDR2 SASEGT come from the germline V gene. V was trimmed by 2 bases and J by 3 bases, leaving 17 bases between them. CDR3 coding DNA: TGTGCCAGCAGTGAATTTGGTCCAGGGGCCTACTACGAGCAGTACGTC. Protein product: CASSEFGPGAYYEQYV.

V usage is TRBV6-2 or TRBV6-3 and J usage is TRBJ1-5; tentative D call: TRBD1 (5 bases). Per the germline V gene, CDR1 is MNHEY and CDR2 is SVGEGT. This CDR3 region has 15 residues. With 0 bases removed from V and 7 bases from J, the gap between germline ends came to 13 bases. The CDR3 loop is CASSYSSWGEQPQHF. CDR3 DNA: TGTGCCAGCAGTTACTCAAGCTGGGGCGAACAGCCCCAGCATTTT.

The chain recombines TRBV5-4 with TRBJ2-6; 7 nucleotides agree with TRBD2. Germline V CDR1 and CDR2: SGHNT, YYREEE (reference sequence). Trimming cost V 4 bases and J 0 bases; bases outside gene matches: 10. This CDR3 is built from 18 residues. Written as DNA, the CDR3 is TGTGCCAGCAGCCCCCCGCCGGGGGGTCTCTCTGGGGCCAACGTCCTGACTTTC. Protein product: CASSPPPGGLSGANVLTF.

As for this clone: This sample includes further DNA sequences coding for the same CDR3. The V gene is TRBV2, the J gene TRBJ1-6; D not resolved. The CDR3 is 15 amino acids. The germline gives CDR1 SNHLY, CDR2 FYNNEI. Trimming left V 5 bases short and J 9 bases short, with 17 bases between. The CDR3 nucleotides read TGTGCCAGCAGTATTGGCGAGGGCAGTATTTCACCCCTCCACTTT. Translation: CASSIGEGSISPLHF.

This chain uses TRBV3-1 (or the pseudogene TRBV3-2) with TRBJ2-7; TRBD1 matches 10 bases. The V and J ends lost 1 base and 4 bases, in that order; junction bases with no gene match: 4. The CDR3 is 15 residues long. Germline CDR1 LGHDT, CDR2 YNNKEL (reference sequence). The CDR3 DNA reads TGTGCCAGCAGCCAAGGACAGGGGGCGCTTTACGAGCAGTACGTC. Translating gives CASSQGQGALYEQYV.

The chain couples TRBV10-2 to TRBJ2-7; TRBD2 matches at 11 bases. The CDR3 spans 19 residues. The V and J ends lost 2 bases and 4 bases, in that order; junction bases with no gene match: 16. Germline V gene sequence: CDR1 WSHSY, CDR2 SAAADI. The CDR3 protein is CASSETPSSGRFFVYEQYV. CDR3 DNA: TGCGCCAGCAGTGAGACCCCCTCTAGCGGGAGGTTTTTTGTGTACGAGCAGTACGTC.